This T cell receptor (beta chain) was sequenced in a study of cytomegalovirus exposure and HLA in healthy donors. Across the study: Out of around 360 genotyped donors, less than 85% belonged to the Caucasian-associated ancestry cluster. Study conclusions and caveats: For most TCR beta V segments, an earlier analysis put the productive rate at about 87% or about 30% of the time. Analysis performed later found 16,951 TCR beta sequences associated with HLA alleles at 0.05 false discovery rate.

Germline loops: CDR1 MDHEN, CDR2 SYDVKM. This CDR3 spans 13 amino acids. V shed 6 bases and J shed 4 bases, with 10 bases lying between them. Comment on this clone: Its antigen is as yet unknown.

PCR amplification relied on 60 Vbeta primers (plus 13 Jbeta primers). The repertoire was sequenced with immunoSEQ multiplex PCR; TCRdb's copy has only in-frame clones and lacks some. The sample yields roughly 150,000 clones, 83% seen once. This TCR was sampled from a man aged 50-60 years in good health and CMV-seropositive. The rearrangement uses TRBV28 and TRBJ1-3, with no clear D. Sequencing used PBMCs. CDR3 coding DNA: TGTGCCAGCAGGCGGTATACAGGAAACACCATATATTTT. Its translation is CASRRYTGNTIYF.